This record covers a single TCR beta chain. Its binding antigen is unknown. No base-level quality is on record; no much larger clone is a single base apart. This entry comes from a study of blood T cell repertoires in COVID-19 (dated by TCRdb to 2018 to 2021). Describing the broader study: Collaborator samples came from the United States, Italy and Spain and covered acute and convalescent phases of COVID-19. The sample metadata nearly always contained a de-identified subject ID, COVID-19 status, age in years and sex. A freely available public database, intended as a resource for researchers studying the immune response to SARS-CoV-2, is where the repertoires were released. Samples were obtained from the ongoing ImmuneRACE study (first 160 participants) and from about 1,300 subjects provided by 6 global collaborators. Where available, HLA class I and class II types were obtained from metadata supplied by the sample provider rather than from assay-based typing. Deeply sampled blood TCRbeta repertoires from subjects exposed to, actively infected with, or recovered from COVID-19 were included in the dataset. The material from the prospective study consisted of cDNA or gDNA derived from T cells, B-cell-depleted T cells, or PBMCs.

The immunoSEQ Assay, a bias-controlled multiplex PCR, was used to amplify TCRbeta CDR3 regions from genomic DNA. Regarding the original processing steps: Nucleated cell counts per sample were estimated from amplification of reference gene primers within the assay. To quantify the absolute abundance of each unique TCRbeta CDR3 rearrangement, sequence reads were collapsed and filtered. For each sample, productive Simpson clonality was calculated by taking the square root of Simpson's diversity index across productive rearrangements. TCRdb took over this immuneACCESS table, retaining in-frame rearrangements with V and J assigned. Such tables are incomplete; in checked studies, under half of the missing clones stem from an unresolved V gene, and the remainder is unexplained. Clonal size and the V and J genes are those of that table, whereas D and trimming came from the DNA. This sample comprises 300,000 to 400,000 clones, around nine tenths of them detected only once. Of the sample, around 3% falls within the top ten clones.

The full study reports these points: The amount of clinical and demographic metadata varied by source and participant and was provided uncurated.

Each collaborating institution followed its own protocols to collect whole blood in K2EDTA tubes. For TCRbeta analysis, collaborators shipped samples in one of three forms: frozen whole blood, isolated PBMCs, or DNA extracted from either of those sample types. Relative to germline, V is 0 bases shorter and J is 7 bases shorter, with 12 bases between their ends. The CDR3 starts with the cysteine, ends with the phenylalanine, and has 15 residues. The read is trimmed to its CDR3 DNA, 45 bases read in frame from base 1. From a lookup of the germline V gene (reference sequence), CDR1 and CDR2 are LNHNV and YYDKDF.

The chain was built from TRBV15 and TRBJ1-4; the D gene is not confidently resolved. The TCR originated in a human donor in a cohort sampled during active COVID-19. The sequencing sample was made of peripheral blood. The sequenced DNA is TGTGCCACCAGCAGAGAGGTCGGAGGTGGTGAAAAACTGTTTTTT. Its coded protein is CATSREVGGGEKLFF.